Below, 25 T cell receptor beta chains from the same sample are listed, as sequenced in a study of cytomegalovirus exposure and HLA in healthy donors. This PCR relied on a set of 60 Vbeta primers and 13 Jbeta primers. The data were produced by immunoSEQ multiplex PCR, yet TCRdb's version contains in-frame clones alone and is incomplete. The sample includes 95,000 to 100,000 clones, 77% of them seen just once. Sequences were obtained from PBMCs. The receptors derive from a female donor in good health and CMV-seronegative.

This clone appeared a single time. The chain is built from TRBV7-6 and TRBJ2-1; D perhaps matches TRBD2 (5 bases). The V gene lost 2 bases and the J gene lost 7 bases, with 9 bases spanning the gap. CDR3 length: 13 residues. Germline lookup yields CDR1 SGHVS and CDR2 FNYEAQ. CDR3 region: CASSLFGVNEQFF. The DNA of the CDR3 is TGTGCCAGCAGCTTATTCGGGGTTAATGAGCAGTTCTTC.

V gene TRBV5-1 combines with J gene TRBJ2-7; 9 bases match TRBD1. The CDR3 sequence is 16 residues long. Trimming at V came to 6 bases and at J to 4 bases, leaving 14 bases not matched to a gene. Germline V gives CDR1 SGHRS, CDR2 YFSETQ. DNA for the CDR3: TGCGCCAGCAACTCCGCTCCGGGACAGGGATTTTACGAGCAGTACTTC. Its translation: CASNSAPGQGFYEQYF.

V is TRBV30 and J is TRBJ1-1; 7 bases map to TRBD1. V gave up 1 base and J gave up 5 bases; unmatched junction bases: 4. This CDR3 contains 13 residues. Germline CDR1 reads GTSNPN; CDR2 reads SVGIG (reference sequence). The CDR3, as DNA: TGTGCCTGGAGTGGGACAGGTCGGACTGAAGCTTTCTTT. It is translated as CAWSGTGRTEAFF. The whole variable domain, remainder taken from reference TRBV30 and TRBJ1-1, is SQTIHQWPATLVQPVGSPLSLECTVEGTSNPNLYWYRQAAGRGLQLLFYSVGIGQISSEVPQNLSASRPQDRQFILSSKKLLLSDSGFYLCAWSGTGRTEAFFGQGTRLTVV.

The genes are TRBV27 and TRBJ1-6; no firm D call. V was trimmed by 1 base and J by 0 bases, leaving 10 bases between them. Germline CDR1 reads MNHEY; CDR2 reads SMNVEV (reference sequence). The CDR3 covers 17 residues. This CDR3 reads CASSLLAIFSYNSPLHF. In nucleotides, the CDR3 is TGTGCCAGCAGTTTATTGGCCATCTTCTCCTATAATTCACCCCTCCACTTT.

The gene calls are TRBV6-4 and TRBJ2-3, with D possibly being TRBD2 (5 bases). CDR1 and CDR2 from the germline V gene are MRHNA and SNTAGT. There are 15 residues in the CDR3. V dropped 2 bases and J dropped 6 bases, with 15 bases sitting between them. Here the CDR3 DNA reads TGTGCCAGCAGTGACACCGCCCTTAGGAGGGATACGCAGTATTTT. Its protein is CASSDTALRRDTQYF.

CDR3 protein: CASSSLTSAQETQYF. The CDR3 DNA sequence: TGTGCCAGCAGTTCCCTGACTAGCGCCCAAGAGACCCAGTACTTC. The chain is built from TRBV28 and TRBJ2-5, with TRBD2 matching 8 bases. With V trimmed by 4 bases and J by 1 base, 5 bases remained unmatched. CDR1 is MDHEN, CDR2 SYDVKM, per germline. The CDR3 is 15 residues long.

The CDR3 loop reads CSATGFETQYF. The CDR3 bases are TGCAGTGCAACAGGGTTCGAGACCCAGTACTTC. J is TRBJ2-5 and V is TRBV20-1; possibly TRBD1 for D (6 bases). The V gene's germline CDR1 is DFQATT and CDR2 SNEGSKA (reference sequence). Trimming left V 6 bases short and J 5 bases short, with 10 bases between. There are 11 residues in the CDR3.

The chain links TRBV18 to TRBJ2-7; D possibly corresponds to TRBD1 (6 bases). The germline gives CDR1 KGHSH, CDR2 LQKENI. Trimming left V 4 bases short and J 5 bases short, with 18 bases between. The CDR3 consists of 15 residues. The CDR3 bases are TGTGCCAGCTCACGGCGACAGGATGTACCCCACGAGCAGTACTTC. Protein sequence: CASSRRQDVPHEQYF.

This clone was seen a few times. Written as DNA, the CDR3 is TGTGCCAGCAGCTTGGCGACAGGGGCCTCCTACGAGCAGTACTTC. The encoded protein is CASSLATGASYEQYF. The rearrangement links TRBV7-2 to TRBJ2-7; 8 bases are a match to TRBD1. CDR3 length equals 15 residues. Per germline, CDR1 SGHTA and CDR2 FQGNSA. With 3 bases clipped from V and 0 bases from J, the junction kept 4 bases outside the gene matches.

V and J are TRBV11-2 and TRBJ1-2, with 7 bases aligning to TRBD1. The length of the CDR3 is 16 residues. The junction had 6 bases not matched to a gene; V was cut back by 0 bases and J by 2 bases. CDR1 and CDR2 from the germline V gene are SGHAT and FQNNGV. CDR3 nucleotide sequence: TGTGCCAGCAGCTTAGAAGGGGACAGAGCGAACTATGGCTACACCTTC. This gives the protein CASSLEGDRANYGYTF.

The chain has TRBV28 and TRBJ1-1; D is uncertain. Germline V gene sequence: CDR1 MDHEN, CDR2 SYDVKM. This CDR3 region has 13 residues. V was shortened by 11 bases and J by 5 bases, with 18 bases between the two germline ends. CDR3: CAGSWGVQTEAFF. In DNA form, the CDR3 reads TGTGCCGGCTCTTGGGGAGTACAAACTGAAGCTTTCTTT.

The J gene is TRBJ2-3, the V gene TRBV7-9; D possibly corresponds to TRBD1 (6 bases). This CDR3 region has 16 residues. V was clipped by 4 bases and J by 2 bases, with 16 bases between them. Germline lookup yields CDR1 SEHNR and CDR2 FQNEAQ (reference sequence). CDR3 sequence reads: CASSSVGGIDTDTQYF. The CDR3 bases are TGTGCCAGCAGCTCTGTAGGGGGAATCGACACAGATACGCAGTATTTT.

V usage is TRBV5-4 and J usage is TRBJ2-7; TRBD1 is a possible D gene (5 bases). The germline CDR1 and CDR2 sequences are SGHNT and YYREEE (reference sequence). The length of the CDR3 is 17 residues. With 4 bases removed from V and 0 bases from J, the gap between germline ends came to 20 bases. This CDR3 is CASSQFSRDRLSYEQYF. The CDR3 nucleotides read TGTGCCAGCAGCCAATTCTCCCGTGACAGACTCTCCTACGAGCAGTACTTC.

The CDR3 region is CASSLAAGYEQYF. CDR3 nucleotide sequence: TGTGCCAGCAGCTTAGCCGCCGGCTACGAGCAGTACTTC. The chain carries TRBV7-8 and TRBJ2-7; D gene ambiguous. The germline V gene encodes CDR1 SGHVS and CDR2 FQNEAQ. This CDR3 contains 13 residues. V lost 0 bases and J 3 bases, leaving 6 bases between the germline ends.

The V and J genes are TRBV14 and TRBJ2-7; a weak D match, TRBD1 (6 bases). The CDR3 extends over 15 amino acids. V was clipped by 5 bases and J by 3 bases, with 17 bases between them. Germline lookup yields CDR1 SGHDN and CDR2 FVKESK. CDR3 protein: CASSMTLQGGYEQYF. The CDR3, as DNA: TGTGCCAGCAGCATGACTCTACAAGGGGGCTACGAGCAGTACTTC.

The CDR3 DNA is TGTGCCTGGAGTGTATTTGGCGGGAGCGGCGATGAGCAGTTCTTC. Amino acids: CAWSVFGGSGDEQFF. V and J are TRBV30 and TRBJ2-1; 7 nucleotides agree with TRBD2. The CDR3 is 15 amino acids. CDR1 is GTSNPN, CDR2 SVGIG, per germline (reference sequence). Trimming at V came to 0 bases and at J to 8 bases, leaving 10 bases not matched to a gene. Based on the CDR3 plus reference TRBV30 and TRBJ2-1, the full variable domain is SQTIHQWPATLVQPVGSPLSLECTVEGTSNPNLYWYRQAAGRGLQLLFYSVGIGQISSEVPQNLSASRPQDRQFILSSKKLLLSDSGFYLCAWSVFGGSGDEQFFGPGTRLTVL.

The genes are TRBV11-3 and TRBJ2-2; D might be TRBD1 (6 bases). The CDR3 runs 15 residues. CDR1 and CDR2 (germline): SGHNT, YENEEA. V lost 4 bases and J 0 bases, leaving 9 bases between the germline ends. CDR3 bases: TGTGCCAGCAGCTCCGGGACACCGAACACCGGGGAGCTGTTTTTT. Its translation is CASSSGTPNTGELFF.

The rearrangement links TRBV23-1 to TRBJ2-3; 12 nucleotides agree with TRBD2. TRBV23-1 qualifies as an ORF whose function is uncertain. The CDR3 spans 20 residues. V dropped 1 base and J dropped 0; count of bases not matched to a gene: 11. CDR3 amino acids: CASSQCGLAGNSASTDTQYF. CDR3 DNA sequence: TGCGCCAGCAGTCAATGCGGACTAGCGGGGAATTCGGCTAGCACAGATACGCAGTATTTT.

The gene calls are TRBV11-3 and TRBJ2-7; possible D gene TRBD2, 6 bases. Germline CDR1 is SGHNT and CDR2 is YENEEA. V lost 1 base and J 3 bases, leaving 13 bases between the germline ends. The CDR3 length is 15 residues. Here the CDR3 reads CASSLGRTGDYEQYF. CDR3 nucleotide sequence: TGTGCCAGCAGCTTAGGACGGACGGGGGACTACGAGCAGTACTTC.

The chain carries TRBV28 and TRBJ2-5, with a weak D call TRBD2 (6 bases). The J call is in doubt because the DNA end fits TRBJ2-7 better. The germline gives CDR1 MDHEN, CDR2 SYDVKM. This CDR3 spans 13 amino acids. CDR3 in DNA: TGTGCCAGCAGTTTATGGCAGGGAGGCGAGCAGTACTTC. Translating it yields CASSLWQGGEQYF.

The rearrangement links TRBV5-6 to TRBJ2-7; 11 nucleotides match TRBD1. The CDR3 is 14 amino acids. Per germline, CDR1 SGHDT and CDR2 YYEEEE. V lost 3 bases to trimming and J lost 6 bases; unmatched junction nucleotides: 5. The CDR3, as DNA: TGTGCCAGCAGCTACGGGACAGGGGGTCGCGAGCAGTACTTC. Translation: CASSYGTGGREQYF.

The J gene is TRBJ1-2, the V gene TRBV19; TRBD1 is a possible D gene (5 bases). This CDR3 is 13 amino acids long. Germline assignment: CDR1 LNHDA and CDR2 SQIVND (reference sequence). V was pared by 3 bases and J by 2 bases, with 7 bases between. DNA for the CDR3: TGTGCCAGTAGTATGGGGGGAAACTATGGCTACACCTTC. It is translated as CASSMGGNYGYTF.

The genes are TRBV5-1 and TRBJ1-1, with a possible D match to TRBD1 (5 bases). CDR3 length: 14 residues. The V gene lost 1 base and the J gene lost 1 base, with 8 bases spanning the gap. Per germline, CDR1 SGHRS and CDR2 YFSETQ. CDR3 amino acids: CASSLRGENTEAFF. The CDR3 bases are TGCGCCAGCAGCTTGCGGGGGGAGAACACTGAAGCTTTCTTT.

The chain carries TRBV29-1 and TRBJ2-5; 9 bases match TRBD2. Germline V gene sequence: CDR1 SQVTM, CDR2 ANQGSEA. V lost 4 bases to trimming and J lost 2 bases; unmatched junction nucleotides: 8. This CDR3 region has 15 residues. The CDR3 loop is CSVGPLRGGQETQYF. The CDR3 DNA sequence: TGCAGCGTTGGTCCCTTGCGGGGGGGACAAGAGACCCAGTACTTC.

The V gene is TRBV5-1, the J gene TRBJ1-2; tentative D call: TRBD1 (6 bases). The CDR3 sequence is 14 residues long. CDR1 is SGHRS, CDR2 YFSETQ, per germline. V was cut by 4 bases and J by 8 bases, with 18 bases left in between. CDR3 nucleotides: TGCGCCAGCAGCCTACAGGGTAATACGGGGGGCTACACCTTC. Protein product: CASSLQGNTGGYTF.